There are many counts of the clone carrying this T cell receptor beta chain. Antigen: not known. Regions amplified from RNA transcripts were the TCR beta CDR3 regions. First-round RT-PCR with HTBI primers amplified the TCR CDR3 region. TCRdb reanalysed the multiplex PCR reads using MiXCR and keeps one entry per CDR3 protein. The sample contains fewer than 400,000 distinct CDR3 sequences, over 15% of which appear only once. The V end was cut by 5 bases, the J end by 2 bases, with 13 bases between. Germline-derived CDR1 and CDR2 are SNHLY and FYNNEI. The CDR3 consists of 14 residues. Newly diagnosed hyperthyroidism patients aged 18 to 65 years had disease lasting under 2 months. The data are from a study of T cells in Graves' hyperthyroidism and ophthalmopathy. Overall study findings and caveats: Among clonotypes expanded in thyroid above 0.001, most were also found in blood.

This chain joins TRBV2 and TRBJ2-7; D is tentatively TRBD1 or TRBD2 (5 bases each). This clonotype was obtained from a man aged 30-40 years with Graves' hyperthyroidism. The sample was blood. The CDR3, as DNA: TGTGCCAGCAGTACCGGGGACGTACCCTACGAGCAGTACTTC. It codes for CASSTGDVPYEQYF.